Each of the 32 T cell receptor beta chains below was sequenced from the same sample in a study of blood T cell repertoires in COVID-19. TCRdb keeps only in-frame clones here, not all; method: immunoSEQ multiplex PCR. The table includes roughly 43,000 clones, more than 75% detected once. The specimen was peripheral blood. The receptor source for this set is a human donor in a cohort sampled during active COVID-19.

The V call is TRBV20-1, the J call TRBJ2-5; D remains ambiguous. Germline V gives CDR1 DFQATT, CDR2 SNEGSKA (reference sequence). This CDR3 comprises 11 residues. CDR3 coding DNA: TGCAGCTCTCCAGGTGGGGAGACCCAGTACTTC. This codes for CSSPGGETQYF.

The rearrangement uses TRBV10-3 and TRBJ2-3; 9 nucleotides line up with TRBD2. Looked up from germline, CDR1 is ENHRY and CDR2 is SYGVKD. Germline trimming cut 8 bases from V and 0 bases from J; bases unmatched to any gene: 3. There are 14 residues in the CDR3. The CDR3: CAIGAGGSTDTQYF. The CDR3 DNA follows: TGTGCCATCGGGGCGGGAGGGAGCACAGATACGCAGTATTTT.

The CDR3 sequence: CASSQTRAQFF. The CDR3 DNA follows: TGTGCCAGTAGCCAAACTAGAGCGCAGTTCTTC. The chain links TRBV19 to TRBJ2-1, with D perhaps TRBD2 (5 bases). The V and J ends lost 6 bases and 12 bases respectively, with 12 bases between them. Germline assignment: CDR1 LNHDA and CDR2 SQIVND (reference sequence). There are 11 residues in the CDR3.

The chain recombines TRBV29-1 with TRBJ2-1, with 8 nucleotides matching TRBD2. V trimming: 4 bases; J trimming: 8 bases; junction bases outside the gene matches: 4. Germline assignment: CDR1 SQVTM and CDR2 ANQGSEA. The length of the CDR3 is 12 residues. The CDR3 DNA sequence: TGCAGCGTTGCTGGGACTAGTTATGAGCAGTTCTTC. It encodes CSVAGTSYEQFF.

This chain joins TRBV7-6 and TRBJ2-7; 7 bases agree with TRBD2. V dropped 2 bases and J dropped 2; count of bases not matched to a gene: 3. The germline V gene encodes CDR1 SGHVS and CDR2 FNYEAQ. The CDR3 is made up of 14 amino acids. The DNA of the CDR3 is TGTGCCAGCAGCTTAACGGGACTACCCTACGAGCAGTACTTC. Translating it yields CASSLTGLPYEQYF.

V is TRBV14 and J is TRBJ2-3, with 7 bases that match TRBD2. Per the germline V gene, CDR1 is SGHDN and CDR2 is FVKESK. This CDR3 region has 18 residues. Unmatched junction bases numbered 15, after V lost 0 bases and J lost 6 bases. CDR3 residues: CASSQDEGWRESGDTQYF. The DNA of the CDR3 is TGTGCCAGCAGCCAAGATGAAGGTTGGCGGGAGTCCGGGGATACGCAGTATTTT.

The V and J genes are TRBV10-3 and TRBJ1-2; 7 nucleotides match TRBD1. The CDR3 loop spans 14 amino acids. The V gene's germline CDR1 is ENHRY and CDR2 SYGVKD. V was clipped by 5 bases and J by 4 bases; unmatched bases: 7. CDR3 bases: TGTGCCATCAGTCCATCGACAGGGAGCTATGGCTACACCTTC. This sequence encodes CAISPSTGSYGYTF.

This sequence joins TRBV6-5 and TRBJ2-7, with D tentatively TRBD2 (5 bases). This CDR3 contains 16 residues. The germline V and J ends were trimmed by 2 bases and 1 base, with 15 bases remaining between them. CDR1 is MNHEY, CDR2 SVGAGI, per germline. The DNA of the CDR3 is TGTGCCAGCAGTTACGGACGGAGGCCTGGATCCTACGAGCAGTACTTC. Translation: CASSYGRRPGSYEQYF.

This chain joins TRBV28 and TRBJ2-5; TRBD2 is a possible D gene (6 bases). The germline gives CDR1 MDHEN, CDR2 SYDVKM. The CDR3 length is 14 residues. V was clipped by 8 bases and J by 0 bases, with 13 bases between them. CDR3 amino acids: CASLASVYQETQYF. The CDR3 DNA reads TGTGCCAGCCTAGCGTCCGTCTACCAAGAGACCCAGTACTTC.

This clone appeared a single time. The V and J genes are TRBV21-1 and TRBJ2-1; the D call in the table, TRBD1, was not verified against the DNA. TRBV21-1 is described as a pseudogene. This CDR3 has 17 amino acids. The CDR3 sequence: CASSKVTDRGTYNEQFF. In nucleotides, the CDR3 is TGTGCCAGCAGCAAAGTTACGGACAGGGGAACTTACAATGAGCAGTTCTTC.

This clone was recorded a few times. This sequence joins TRBV2 and TRBJ1-1; TRBD1 matches at 7 bases. Germline assignment: CDR1 SNHLY and CDR2 FYNNEI. The CDR3 is 13 amino acids. V trimming: 7 bases; J trimming: 2 bases; junction bases outside the gene matches: 4. CDR3 sequence: CASKGQQNTEAFF. CDR3 DNA sequence: TGTGCCAGCAAGGGACAGCAAAACACTGAAGCTTTCTTT. Variable domain in full (rest from reference TRBV2 and TRBJ1-1): EPEVTQTPSHQVTQMGQEVILRCVPISNHLYFYWYRQILGQKVEFLVSFYNNEISEKSEIFDDQFSVERPDGSNFTLKIRSTKLEDSAMYFCASKGQQNTEAFFGQGTRLTVV.

The chain links TRBV7-8 to TRBJ1-1; the D is unclear. The V gene lost 5 bases and the J gene lost 8 bases, with 12 bases spanning the gap. Germline CDR1 reads SGHVS; CDR2 reads FQNEAQ. This CDR3 comprises 12 residues. For the CDR3, the DNA is TGTGCCAGCAGCCCCCTCCTAAGCGAAGCTTTCTTT. Protein product: CASSPLLSEAFF.

Details on this clone: Germline is not matched at one junction end, which may reflect a read error. The chain combines TRBV6-4 with TRBJ2-3; 8 bases line up with TRBD2. This CDR3 spans 13 amino acids. CDR1 and CDR2 (germline): MRHNA, SNTAGT. The CDR3 DNA reads as TGTGCCAGCAGTAGGACTAGCACAGATATGCAGTATTTT. Translation: CASSRTSTDMQYF.

V and J are TRBV15 and TRBJ2-5; TRBD2 matches at 9 bases. V was pared by 0 bases and J by 5 bases, with 7 bases of the junction left unmatched. The CDR3 extends over 16 amino acids. Germline CDR1 reads LNHNV; CDR2 reads YYDKDF (reference sequence). CDR3 bases: TGTGCCACCAGCAGAGATGGAAATAGCGGGAGTGAGACCCAGTACTTC. Its protein product is CATSRDGNSGSETQYF.

The chain combines TRBV30 with TRBJ1-5, with 8 nucleotides matching TRBD1. With 7 bases clipped from V and 3 bases from J, the junction kept 8 bases outside the gene matches. The CDR3 totals 14 residues. Per germline, CDR1 GTSNPN and CDR2 SVGIG (reference sequence). CDR3 residues: CALSRGPPNQPQHF. Here the CDR3 DNA reads TGTGCCTTGTCCAGGGGGCCCCCCAATCAGCCCCAGCATTTT.

This clone was detected once. This rearrangement joins TRBV7-9 to TRBJ1-2; D perhaps matches TRBD1 (6 bases). Germline CDR1 is SEHNR and CDR2 is FQNEAQ (reference sequence). Trimming stripped 0 bases from V and 0 bases from J, with 8 bases between. This CDR3 has 15 amino acids. CDR3 sequence: CASSLAGTTNYGYTF. DNA for the CDR3: TGTGCCAGCAGCTTAGCGGGGACAACTAACTATGGCTACACCTTC. Based on the CDR3 plus reference TRBV7-9 and TRBJ1-2, the full variable domain is DTGVSQNPRHKITKRGQNVTFRCDPISEHNRLYWYRQTLGQGPEFLTYFQNEAQLEKSRLLSDRFSAERPKGSFSTLEIQRTEQGDSAMYLCASSLAGTTNYGYTFGSGTRLTVV.

This clone was counted once. This chain uses TRBV6-5 with TRBJ1-2; D is perhaps TRBD1 (6 bases). The CDR3 consists of 15 residues. Germline V gene lookup returns CDR1 MNHEY and CDR2 SVGAGI. The V end was cut by 0 bases, the J end by 6 bases, with 14 bases between. In nucleotides, the CDR3 is TGTGCCAGCAGTTACTCGAATACAGGGATAGATGGCTACACCTTC. This encodes CASSYSNTGIDGYTF.

V gene TRBV28 combines with J gene TRBJ2-2; 7 nucleotides match TRBD1. J was trimmed by 3 bases and V by 8 bases; bases with no gene match: 6. CDR1 and CDR2 from the germline V gene are MDHEN and SYDVKM. The CDR3 covers 14 residues. CDR3 region: CASLGTVYTGELFF. The CDR3 nucleotides read TGTGCCAGCTTGGGGACAGTTTACACCGGGGAGCTGTTTTTT.

V usage is TRBV27 and J usage is TRBJ2-5; maybe TRBD2 (6 bases). With 7 bases removed from V and 5 bases from J, the gap between germline ends came to 23 bases. Germline CDR1 is MNHEY and CDR2 is SMNVEV (reference sequence). The CDR3 is 16 residues long. Written as DNA, the CDR3 is TGTGCCAGCAATCCACCCAAGCGGGTCCCGGTGGAGACCCAGTACTTC. Translation: CASNPPKRVPVETQYF.

This clone was seen more than once but under ten times. This chain joins TRBV2 and TRBJ1-5; possible D gene TRBD1, 6 bases. Between the trimmed V and J ends, which lost 6 bases and 4 bases, there was a span of 13 bases. Germline assignment: CDR1 SNHLY and CDR2 FYNNEI. The length of the CDR3 is 14 residues. The CDR3 DNA reads TGTGCCAGCAGATACCGGGACACAAATCAGCCCCAGCATTTT. This gives the protein CASRYRDTNQPQHF. The full variable domain, rest sourced from reference TRBV2 and TRBJ1-5, is EPEVTQTPSHQVTQMGQEVILRCVPISNHLYFYWYRQILGQKVEFLVSFYNNEISEKSEIFDDQFSVERPDGSNFTLKIRSTKLEDSAMYFCASRYRDTNQPQHFGDGTRLSIL.

The V gene is TRBV13, the J gene TRBJ1-2; no reliable D call. From germline, CDR1 is PRHDT and CDR2 FYEKMQ (reference sequence). CDR3 length: 15 amino acids. V shed 5 bases and J shed 3 bases, with 16 bases lying between them. The CDR3 DNA is TGTGCCAGCAGCCTAAGAAGACTGCTCCACTATGGCTACACCTTC. This encodes CASSLRRLLHYGYTF. Variable domain in full (rest from reference TRBV13 and TRBJ1-2): AAGVIQSPRHLIKEKRETATLKCYPIPRHDTVYWYQQGPGQDPQFLISFYEKMQSDKGSIPDRFSAQQFSDYHSELNMSSLELGDSALYFCASSLRRLLHYGYTFGSGTRLTVV.

The CDR3 sequence: CASSPRERDNEQFF. Written as DNA, the CDR3 is TGTGCCAGCAGCCCGAGGGAGCGGGACAATGAGCAGTTCTTC. The rearrangement links TRBV7-6 to TRBJ2-1; D perhaps matches TRBD2 (6 bases). The CDR3 runs 14 residues. V shed 5 bases and J shed 5 bases, with 13 bases lying between them. Germline loops: CDR1 SGHVS, CDR2 FNYEAQ.

The V and J genes are TRBV5-1 and TRBJ2-1, with 10 bases identical to TRBD2. CDR1 SGHRS and CDR2 YFSETQ come from the germline V gene. The CDR3 is 16 residues long. The V and J ends lost 2 bases and 5 bases, in that order; junction bases with no gene match: 7. For the CDR3, the DNA is TGCGCCAGCAGCTTAACTAGCGGGATAACCCACAATGAGCAGTTCTTC. It codes for CASSLTSGITHNEQFF.

The chain employs TRBV28 and TRBJ2-3, with D unclear. CDR1 MDHEN and CDR2 SYDVKM come from the germline V gene. CDR3 size: 14 residues. The V end lost 5 bases, the J end lost 1 base, and 10 bases lay between the germline ends. CDR3 coding DNA: TGTGCCAGCAGTGGGTATCAGGGCACAGATACGCAGTATTTT. Its protein product is CASSGYQGTDTQYF.

The chain uses TRBV27 and TRBJ1-6, with D uncertain. The germline gives CDR1 MNHEY, CDR2 SMNVEV (reference sequence). This CDR3 has 16 residues. The V and J ends lost 3 bases and 0 bases respectively, with 9 bases between them. CDR3 coding DNA: TGTGCCAGCAGTTTGAGAGCGAGCTCCTATAATTCACCCCTCCACTTT. Protein sequence: CASSLRASSYNSPLHF.

This sequence joins TRBV6-5 and TRBJ2-1, with 7 positions matching TRBD1. The CDR3 covers 14 residues. The junction had 5 bases not matched to a gene; V was cut back by 0 bases and J by 9 bases. Germline V lookup: CDR1 MNHEY, CDR2 SVGAGI. The CDR3 protein is CASSYSFRGSEQFF. The CDR3 region has the DNA TGTGCCAGCAGTTACTCGTTCAGGGGGAGTGAGCAGTTCTTC.

The chain is built from TRBV9 and TRBJ2-1; 7 nucleotides match TRBD2. The V segment lost 3 bases and the J segment 5 bases; nucleotides outside the gene matches: 5. The CDR3 is 14 amino acids. Per germline, CDR1 SGDLS and CDR2 YYNGEE. CDR3 residues: CASSAGGWDNEQFF. CDR3 in DNA: TGTGCCAGCAGCGCCGGGGGGTGGGACAATGAGCAGTTCTTC.

The chain couples TRBV15 to TRBJ1-1; 8 bases align to TRBD1. V gave up 5 bases and J gave up 7 bases; unmatched junction bases: 3. The CDR3 spans 12 residues. Germline V gives CDR1 LNHNV, CDR2 YYDKDF (reference sequence). The chain's CDR3 is CATSRDRSEAFF. CDR3 coding DNA: TGTGCCACCAGCCGGGACAGGAGTGAAGCTTTCTTT.

The chain has TRBV3-1 (or the pseudogene TRBV3-2) and TRBJ2-7; weak D call: TRBD2 (6 bases). The V end was cut by 6 bases, the J end by 5 bases, with 8 bases between. Per germline, CDR1 LGHDT and CDR2 YNNKEL (reference sequence). This CDR3 is 11 amino acids long. DNA of the CDR3: TGTGCCAGCAGGGGACTCGACGAGCAGTACTTC. Residues: CASRGLDEQYF.

V gene TRBV9 combines with J gene TRBJ2-7, with 13 bases that match TRBD2. V lost 4 bases to trimming and J lost 3 bases; unmatched junction nucleotides: 7. The germline gives CDR1 SGDLS, CDR2 YYNGEE. The CDR3 loop spans 16 amino acids. CDR3 sequence reads: CASSPRTSGSIYEQYF. The CDR3 DNA follows: TGTGCCAGCAGCCCCAGGACTAGCGGGAGTATCTACGAGCAGTACTTC.

CDR3 coding DNA: TGTGCCAGCAGCACAGGGCTTTATGGCTACACCTTC. Translated, it gives CASSTGLYGYTF. V usage is TRBV13 and J usage is TRBJ1-2, with D possibly TRBD1 on 6 matching bases. Germline V gene lookup returns CDR1 PRHDT and CDR2 FYEKMQ (reference sequence). The V end lost 5 bases, the J end lost 5 bases, and 9 bases lay between the germline ends. The CDR3 contains 12 residues.

This clone appeared a few times. The rearrangement joins TRBV3-1 (or the pseudogene TRBV3-2) to TRBJ2-1, with a tentative D call TRBD2 (5 bases). This CDR3 spans 14 amino acids. Germline lookup yields CDR1 LGHDT and CDR2 YNNKEL (reference sequence). V gave up 6 bases and J gave up 0 bases, with 9 bases separating them. This CDR3 reads CASSSAGSYNEQFF. In nucleotides, the CDR3 is TGTGCCAGCAGTAGCGCCGGCTCCTACAATGAGCAGTTCTTC.